The rows below give T cell receptor beta chains drawn from one sample of a study of T cells after yellow fever vaccination. TCRdb reprocessed the 5' RACE reads with MiXCR, giving one entry per CDR3 protein. The table includes 65,000 to 90,000 distinct CDR3 sequences, about an eighth detected once. Sequenced material: CD8+ T cells not binding an NS4B(214-222) dextramer, sorted from PBMCs, taken approximately 22 days after the first yellow fever vaccination. The source is a man between 18 and 29 years old who received the YFV17D yellow fever vaccine. CDR3s include the opening cysteine and the closing phenylalanine or tryptophan. A D gene is named only where the DNA matches it firmly. Some rows mark clone size as missing; the rest say once, few, many or name a class of expanded clone.

>TRBV9|NA|few|TRBJ2-1
TGTGCCAGCAGCGGAAAGTTAGGGCATGGGGAATACAATGAGCAGTTCTTC
CASSGKLGHGEYNEQFF
>TRBV5-1|NA|few|TRBJ2-7
TGCGCCAGCTCGACGGACTCCTACGAGCAGTACTTC
CASSTDSYEQYF
>TRBV12-3/TRBV12-4|NA|NA|TRBJ2-1
TGTGCCAGCAGTCCCGAGGACAATGAGCAGTTCTTC
CASSPEDNEQFF
>TRBV12-3/TRBV12-4|NA|NA|TRBJ2-1
TGTGCCAGCAGTTCCACCTCACAGGCATACAATGAGCAGTTCTTC
CASSSTSQAYNEQFF
>TRBV7-9|NA|few|TRBJ1-1
TGTGCCAGCAGCTTAGGTGATCCTGAAGCTTTCTTT
CASSLGDPEAFF
>TRBV7-8|TRBD1|few|TRBJ1-5
TGTGCAAGCAGCCCTGGGAGACAGGGACCCAATCAGCCCCAGCATTTT
CASSPGRQGPNQPQHF
>TRBV6-2/TRBV6-3|TRBD1|NA|TRBJ2-2
TGTGCCAGCAGAGGGCAGGGGGACACCGGGGAGCTGTTTTTT
CASRGQGDTGELFF
>TRBV29-1|NA|NA|TRBJ1-2
TGCAGCGTTGAAAAGGGGGTCTATGGCTACACCTTC
CSVEKGVYGYTF
>TRBV6-5|NA|many|TRBJ2-5
TGTGCCAGCAGTTACTCGAGTAGAGAGACCCAGTACTTC
CASSYSSRETQYF
>TRBV7-9|TRBD2|NA|TRBJ2-2
TGTGCCAGCAGCCCCGGGACTAGTAACGGGAAGCTGTTTTTT
CASSPGTSNGKLFF
>TRBV30|TRBD1|NA|TRBJ1-1
TGTGCCTGGAGTGTAGGGACAGCCTCCTTTGGAGCTTTCTTT
CAWSVGTASFGAFF
>TRBV20-1|TRBD2|many|TRBJ2-1
TGCAGTGCTAGGACTAGCGGGGGGTTTGAGCAGTTCTTC
CSARTSGGFEQFF
>TRBV4-2|NA|many|TRBJ2-1
TGTGCCAGCAGCCAAGATCGTGACAGGTTCTCCTACAATGAGCAGTTCTTC
CASSQDRDRFSYNEQFF
>TRBV6-2/TRBV6-3|TRBD1|few|TRBJ2-3
TGTGCCAGCAGTTCCGGGACAGGACAGTATTTT
CASSSGTGQYF
>TRBV7-9|NA|once|TRBJ2-2
TGTGCCAGCAGCCCACCGCGTGGGGACAAGAACACCGGGGAGCTGTTTTTT
CASSPPRGDKNTGELFF
>TRBV4-1|NA|few|TRBJ1-2
TGCGCCAGCAGCCAGGAGGTCCAGAACTATGGCTACACCTTC
CASSQEVQNYGYTF
>TRBV20-1|NA|few|TRBJ1-2
TGCAGTGCTAGAGATGACAGGACCTATGGCTACACCTTC
CSARDDRTYGYTF
>TRBV11-2|NA|few|TRBJ2-2
TGTGCCAGCAGCTTATCGAAGGGGAGCACCGGGGAGCTGTTTTTT
CASSLSKGSTGELFF